This T cell receptor beta chain derives from a study of blood T cells in healthy people across ages. It was with a sample-barcoded 5' primer and a J-beta primer mix that a second PCR of roughly 6 to 12 cycles was run. TCRdb analysed the 5' RACE reads with MiXCR anew, one entry per CDR3 protein. The table has 700,000 to 900,000 distinct CDR3 sequences, around a quarter seen once. The CDR3 sequence is 16 residues long. Germline CDR1 and CDR2: SNHLY and FYNNEI. J lost 0 bases, V lost 5 bases, and 9 bases had no gene match. The same data also contributed to another study, on T cells of mothers and their children.

The sample was blood. The receptor comes from a boy aged 10-17 years in good health. The V call is TRBV2, the J call TRBJ2-5, with TRBD2 identical over 7 bases. CDR3 protein: CASSSQVAGYQETQYF. CDR3 DNA: TGTGCCAGCAGTTCCCAAGTAGCGGGTTACCAAGAGACCCAGTACTTC.